This TCR beta chain derives from a study of vaccination effects on CD4 cells after COVID-19. The data were produced by immunoSEQ multiplex PCR, yet TCRdb's version contains in-frame clones alone and is incomplete. The sample consists of 50,000 to 65,000 clones, more than 75% of them appearing once. Viral peptide pool expansion of antigen-specific CD4+ T cells preceded sequencing in the ViraFEST assay. Following 10 days of culture, CD4+ T cells were isolated. Testing of the vaccine recipients showed negative nucleocapsid antibodies and no prior SARS-CoV-2 infection. After 1.8 million or so PBMC were placed in each well, they were cultured with approximately 9.4 IU/ml IL-2 and approximately 10 ug/ml peptides. This clone turned up a few times. As yet, its antigen is unknown. V shed 2 bases and J shed 7 bases, with 6 bases lying between them. CDR1 and CDR2 from the germline V gene are MNHNY and SVGAGI (reference sequence). This CDR3 contains 12 residues.

The clonotype was recovered from a human donor who received a COVID-19 vaccine. The chain is built from TRBV6-6 and TRBJ1-3; D not certain. The input for sequencing was CD4+ T cells from PBMCs cultured with HCoV-OC43 spike peptides, taken before COVID-19 vaccination. Documented subset: HCoV-OC43 spike overlapping peptide pool stimulation. CDR3 residues: CASSYPGNTIYF. The DNA for the CDR3 is TGTGCCAGCAGTTACCCCGGGAACACCATATATTTT.